The clone carrying this T cell receptor (beta chain) has just a few counts. iRepertoire HTBI primers and Arm-PCR of CDR3 regions built TCR beta libraries. MiXCR was run by TCRdb on the multiplex PCR reads, yielding one entry per CDR3 protein. The sample includes approximately 350,000 distinct CDR3 sequences, 15% to 20% of them seen just once. CDR3 length: 14 residues. Germline values: CDR1 MNHEY, CDR2 SVGEGT. V lost 8 bases, J lost 1 base, and 14 bases lay in between. The sample is drawn from a study of regulatory T cells in long-lasting Graves disease. The time point denotes: newly diagnosed GD, antithyroid drugs for less than 3 months. Scientists built the TCR library using RNA that was extracted from PBMCs. Graves' disease diagnoses followed American Thyroid Association guidelines. Separately, the same data were catalogued under a study of T cells in Graves' hyperthyroidism and ophthalmopathy. That paper notes: The HTBI primer set was used in a first-round RT-PCR of the TCR CDR3.

The specimen was peripheral blood mononuclear cells (PBMCs), collected at new diagnosis, from a patient treated with antithyroid drugs. V and J are TRBV6-2 or TRBV6-3 and TRBJ1-1; D not resolved. The clonotype comes from a woman under 30 with Graves disease. The CDR3 is CASAPGRTNTEAFF. CDR3 DNA: TGTGCCAGCGCCCCCGGACGGACGAACACTGAAGCTTTCTTT.